This T cell receptor beta chain was documented in a study of cytomegalovirus exposure and HLA in healthy donors. Study details: The 110 million or so unique TCR beta sequences, from some 170 million T cells, were found by an earlier analysis. Overall study results and limits: According to a later analysis, most TCR beta chains associated with CMV appeared HLA-restricted.

A word on this clone: The target antigen is unknown.

This PCR relied on a set of 60 Vbeta primers and 13 Jbeta primers. In the study's own analysis: Approximately 80 million unique TCR beta chains, roughly 11 million of them shared, were counted by a later analysis. Data came from immunoSEQ multiplex PCR; TCRdb stores just in-frame clones and leaves some out. V and J calls and clone size come straight from that table; D and trimming were deduced from the DNA. The sample carries around 160,000 clones, 75% to 85% recorded once. Germline CDR1 reads MNHNS; CDR2 reads SASEGT. V dropped 6 bases and J dropped 6 bases, with 15 bases sitting between them. This CDR3 spans 13 amino acids.

The chain couples TRBV6-1 to TRBJ2-7; TRBD1 is a possible D gene (7 bases). The clonotype comes from a male donor in good health and CMV-seropositive. Sequenced material: PBMCs. The CDR3 nucleotides read TGTGCCAGCAGGGAGGGGGCCCCCAGCGAGCAGTACTTC. Translating it yields CASREGAPSEQYF.